A selection of T cell receptor beta chains follows, all from one sample in a study of OX40 agonist ivuxolimab in advanced cancers. The repertoire was sequenced with immunoSEQ multiplex PCR; TCRdb's copy has only in-frame clones and lacks some. The sample lists approximately 76,000 clones; almost 85% were seen once. The sequences come from CD4+ or CD8+ T cells sorted from blood, collected in a trial of the OX40 agonist ivuxolimab. The receptor source for this set is an adult with an advanced solid tumor such as melanoma, head and neck, liver or kidney cancer. Each CDR3 is given with its conserved first and last residue. Each record gives: J gene, V gene, D gene, clone size, CDR3 DNA, CDR3 protein. The D gene is left open where the match is weak. Not every row has a clone size; where given, it reads once, few, many or a size class.

TRBJ1-4	TRBV5-1	-	-	TGCGCCAGCAGCACTAGCGGGGAAGCGTATGAAAAACTGTTTTTT	CASSTSGEAYEKLFF
TRBJ1-1	TRBV7-2	-	few	TGTGCCAGCAGCTTTAGTTACACTGAAGCTTTCTTT	CASSFSYTEAFF
TRBJ1-2	TRBV30	TRBD1	-	TGTGCCTGGACCCGACAGGGAGTAGGAGAGGGCTACACCTTC	CAWTRQGVGEGYTF
TRBJ2-5	TRBV5-6	TRBD2	few	TGTGCCAGCAGTCTGGGGCGCGGGGGAGGGACCCAGTACTTC	CASSLGRGGGTQYF
TRBJ2-1	TRBV6-4	-	-	TGTGCCAGCAGTGACTCTGGAGAATCGGTAGGAGGTGAGCAGTTCTTC	CASSDSGESVGGEQFF
TRBJ2-1	TRBV11-2	-	-	TGTGCCAGCAGCTTAGGACAACACTACAATGAGCAGTTCTTC	CASSLGQHYNEQFF
TRBJ2-1	TRBV5-4	TRBD2	-	TGTGCCAGCAGCCTGGAGCGGGGCTTCGCGAGTGAGCAGTTCTTC	CASSLERGFASEQFF
TRBJ2-2	TRBV19	-	-	TGTGCCAGTAGTATACCCCAGGGTCGGACCGGGGAGCTGTTTTTT	CASSIPQGRTGELFF
TRBJ2-3	TRBV5-1	-	-	TGCGCCAGTGGACTCGTACGCAGCACAGATACGCAGTATTTT	CASGLVRSTDTQYF
TRBJ1-3	TRBV4-3	-	-	TGCGCCAGCAGCCAAGACAGTGAGGGCGGTGGAAACACCATATATTTT	CASSQDSEGGGNTIYF
TRBJ1-5	TRBV7-9	-	-	TGTGCCAGCAGCTTAGACGTCCAGCCCCAGCATTTT	CASSLDVQPQHF
TRBJ2-2	TRBV19	-	-	TGTGCCAGTAGTATGGATCGGATGTCTGGGGAGCTGTTTTTT	CASSMDRMSGELFF
TRBJ2-1	TRBV5-1	TRBD2	-	TGCGCCAGCAGCTCCCCCAGCGGGGGCTACAATGAGCAGTTCTTC	CASSSPSGGYNEQFF
TRBJ1-4	TRBV5-6	-	-	TGTGCCAGCAGCTTGGGGGGGTTAGATGAAAAACTGTTTTTT	CASSLGGLDEKLFF
TRBJ2-2	TRBV14	-	once	TGTGCCAGCAGCCAGGAAAACACCGGGGAGCTGTTTTTT	CASSQENTGELFF
TRBJ2-2	TRBV7-2	-	-	TGTGCCAGCAACCTCCCAGGCAGGTTGAACACCGGGGAGCTGTTTTTT	CASNLPGRLNTGELFF
TRBJ2-1	TRBV7-9	-	once	TGTGCCAGCAGCTTAGGGACGGGAAATGAGCAGTTCTTC	CASSLGTGNEQFF
TRBJ2-2	TRBV2	TRBD1	-	TGTGCCAGCAGCCCTCGGACAGGGGGAGGCGGGGAGCTGTTTTTT	CASSPRTGGGGELFF
TRBJ1-6	TRBV7-2	-	-	TGTGCCAGCAGCTTAGAGCCGTTTTCACCCCTCCACTTT	CASSLEPFSPLHF
TRBJ1-1	TRBV2	-	few	TGTGCCAGCAGTGGGGGACGGATGAACACTGAAGCTTTCTTT	CASSGGRMNTEAFF
TRBJ2-7	TRBV6-1	TRBD1	-	TGTGCCAGCCTGAACAGGGGTATAACCTACGAGCAGTACTTC	CASLNRGITYEQYF
TRBJ1-2	TRBV27	TRBD1	few	TGTGCCAGCAGTCGGGGACAGGGCCGATATGGCTACACCTTC	CASSRGQGRYGYTF
TRBJ1-3	TRBV2	-	-	TGTGCCAGCCTTCGCGACACCATGAGGAACACCATATATTTT	CASLRDTMRNTIYF
TRBJ1-6	TRBV9	-	-	TGTGCCAGCAGCGTAGGGGAACACTATAATTCACCCCTCCACTTT	CASSVGEHYNSPLHF
TRBJ2-1	TRBV29-1	TRBD2	-	TGCAGCGTTAGTGGGGGGACTAGCGACTACAATGAGCAGTTCTTC	CSVSGGTSDYNEQFF
TRBJ2-3	TRBV5-1	-	few	TGCGCCAGCAGCACGGGACGGACCACAGATACGCAGTATTTT	CASSTGRTTDTQYF
TRBJ1-3	TRBV18	TRBD1	-	TGTGCCAGCTCCCTCACAGGGGGCTTCGGGGACACCATATATTTT	CASSLTGGFGDTIYF
TRBJ1-1	TRBV5-5	-	-	TGTGCCAGCAGCTCGCGAGGGAGGGGCACGAACACTGAAGCTTTCTTT	CASSSRGRGTNTEAFF
TRBJ2-1	TRBV29-1	-	-	TGCAGCGTTGAAGGGGGTGGCCCAAGAGGCTCCTACAATGAGCAGTTCTTC	CSVEGGGPRGSYNEQFF
TRBJ1-6	TRBV5-1	-	-	TGCGCCAGCCAGCAGGGTGCAGGGACGGATTCACCCCTCCACTTT	CASQQGAGTDSPLHF
TRBJ1-2	TRBV19	-	once	TGTGCCAGTAGTATAGACAGGAACTATGGCTACACCTTC	CASSIDRNYGYTF
TRBJ2-5	TRBV19	-	-	TGTGCCAGTAGTATACAGGGCAACCAAGAGACCCAGTACTTC	CASSIQGNQETQYF
TRBJ1-6	TRBV5-1	TRBD1	-	TGCGCCAGCAGCTTACCGGGACAGAGCTCCTATAATTCACCCCTCCACTTT	CASSLPGQSSYNSPLHF
TRBJ2-1	TRBV4-3	TRBD2	-	TGCGCCAGCAGCCAGGTGTGGCGGGGGGGCCTAGACTCCTACAATGAGCAGTTCTTC	CASSQVWRGGLDSYNEQFF
TRBJ2-1	TRBV9	TRBD1	-	TGTGCCAGCAGCGCGCGGGACAGGGCTTACAATGAGCAGTTCTTC	CASSARDRAYNEQFF
TRBJ1-2	TRBV7-8	TRBD1	-	TGTGCCAGCAGCCCTCGGACAGGGGATGGCTACACCTTC	CASSPRTGDGYTF
TRBJ2-7	TRBV20-1	-	few	TGCAGTGCTAGCCTCCGTAGGGAGCAGTACTTC	CSASLRREQYF
TRBJ2-5	TRBV10-3	TRBD2	-	TGTGCCACCCGAACCCAGCTAGCGGGCCCGGAGACCCAGTACTTC	CATRTQLAGPETQYF
TRBJ1-2	TRBV6-5	-	-	TGTGCCAGCAGTTACTCGACCGGTTATGGCTACACCTTC	CASSYSTGYGYTF
TRBJ1-2	TRBV5-5	-	-	TGTGCCAGCAGCCGGGACGCACCCTATGGCTACACCTTC	CASSRDAPYGYTF